This T cell receptor (beta chain) was identified in a study of early T cells in non-severe SARS-CoV-2 infection. Molecules of cDNA were individually given unique molecular identifiers that were attached to them. TCRdb re-derived calls from the 5' RACE reads in MiXCR, one entry per CDR3 protein. The sample carries 62,000 or so distinct CDR3 sequences, about 10% recorded once. This CDR3 region has 13 residues. Per the germline V gene, CDR1 is SGHNT and CDR2 is YYREEE (reference sequence). V was clipped by 1 base and J by 5 bases, with 10 bases between them. Only a few counts were recorded for this clonotype.

The source material was whole blood, sampled at baseline. The chain joins TRBV5-4 to TRBJ2-7; the D is unclear. This TCR came from an adult who was a healthcare worker with PCR-confirmed SARS-CoV-2 infection or an uninfected control (not recorded which). The DNA for the CDR3 is TGTGCCAGCAGCTTGTGGAAAGCAAACGAGCAGTACTTC. Translated, it gives CASSLWKANEQYF.